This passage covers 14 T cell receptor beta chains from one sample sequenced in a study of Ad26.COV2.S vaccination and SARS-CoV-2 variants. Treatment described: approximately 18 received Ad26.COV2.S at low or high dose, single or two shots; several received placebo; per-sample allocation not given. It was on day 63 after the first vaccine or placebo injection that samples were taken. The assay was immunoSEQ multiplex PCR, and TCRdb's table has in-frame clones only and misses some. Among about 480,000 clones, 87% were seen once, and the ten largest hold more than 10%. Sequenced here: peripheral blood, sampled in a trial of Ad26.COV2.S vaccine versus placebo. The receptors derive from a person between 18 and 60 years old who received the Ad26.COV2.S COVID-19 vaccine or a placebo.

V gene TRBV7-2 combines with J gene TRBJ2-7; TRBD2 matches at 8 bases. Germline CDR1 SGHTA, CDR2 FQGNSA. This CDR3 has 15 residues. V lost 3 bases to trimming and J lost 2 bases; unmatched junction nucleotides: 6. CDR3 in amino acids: CASSLASGSTYEQYF. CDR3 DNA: TGTGCCAGCAGCTTGGCAAGCGGGAGTACCTACGAGCAGTACTTC.

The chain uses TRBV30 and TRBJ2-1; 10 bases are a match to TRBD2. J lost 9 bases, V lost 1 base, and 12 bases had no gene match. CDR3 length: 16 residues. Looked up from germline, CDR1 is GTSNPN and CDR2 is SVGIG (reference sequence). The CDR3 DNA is TGTGCCTGGAGTGCTAGCGGGAGAGTTCGCGGTAGTGAGCAGTTCTTC. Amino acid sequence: CAWSASGRVRGSEQFF.

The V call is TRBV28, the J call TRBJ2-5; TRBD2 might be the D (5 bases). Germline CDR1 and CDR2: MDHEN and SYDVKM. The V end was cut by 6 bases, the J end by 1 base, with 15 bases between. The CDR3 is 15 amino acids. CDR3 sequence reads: CASSRPLAGQETQYF. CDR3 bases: TGTGCCAGCAGCCGTCCCTTGGCGGGCCAAGAGACCCAGTACTTC.

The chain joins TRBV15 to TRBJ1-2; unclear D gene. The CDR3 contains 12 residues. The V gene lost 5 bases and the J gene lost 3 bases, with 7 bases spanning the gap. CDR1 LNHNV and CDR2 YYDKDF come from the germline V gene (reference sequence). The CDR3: CATSGGDYGYTF. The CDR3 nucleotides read TGTGCCACCAGCGGCGGGGACTATGGCTACACCTTC. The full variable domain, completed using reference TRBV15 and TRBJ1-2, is DAMVIQNPRYQVTQFGKPVTLSCSQTLNHNVMYWYQQKSSQAPKLLFHYYDKDFNNEADTPDNFQSRRPNTSFCFLDIRSPGLGDTAMYLCATSGGDYGYTFGSGTRLTVV.

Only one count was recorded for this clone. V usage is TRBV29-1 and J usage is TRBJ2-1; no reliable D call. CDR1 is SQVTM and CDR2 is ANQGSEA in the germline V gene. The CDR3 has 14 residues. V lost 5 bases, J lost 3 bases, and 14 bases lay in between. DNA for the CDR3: TGCAGCGTTAACGTAGGGTTCGGCTACAATGAGCAGTTCTTC. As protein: CSVNVGFGYNEQFF.

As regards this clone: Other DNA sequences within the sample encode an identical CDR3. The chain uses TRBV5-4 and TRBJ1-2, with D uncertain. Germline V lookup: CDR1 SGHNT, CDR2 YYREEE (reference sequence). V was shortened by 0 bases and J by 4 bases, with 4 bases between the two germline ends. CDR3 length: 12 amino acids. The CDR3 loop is CASSLEGYGYTF. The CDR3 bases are TGTGCCAGCAGCTTGGAAGGCTATGGCTACACCTTC.

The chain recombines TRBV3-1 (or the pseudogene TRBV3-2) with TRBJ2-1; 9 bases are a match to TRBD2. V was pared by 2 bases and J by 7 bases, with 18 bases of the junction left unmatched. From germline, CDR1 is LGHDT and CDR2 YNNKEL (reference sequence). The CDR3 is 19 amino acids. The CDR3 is CASSQPIRSSGRPKNEQFF. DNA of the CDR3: TGTGCCAGCAGCCAACCCATTCGGTCCAGCGGGAGGCCGAAGAATGAGCAGTTCTTC.

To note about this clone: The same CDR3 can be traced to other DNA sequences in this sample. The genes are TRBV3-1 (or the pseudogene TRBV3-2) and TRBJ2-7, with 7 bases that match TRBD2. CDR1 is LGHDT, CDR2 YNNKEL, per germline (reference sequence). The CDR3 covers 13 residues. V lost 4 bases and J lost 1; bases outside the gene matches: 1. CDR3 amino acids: CASSRGGSYEQYF. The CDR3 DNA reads TGTGCCAGCAGCCGGGGGGGGTCCTACGAGCAGTACTTC.

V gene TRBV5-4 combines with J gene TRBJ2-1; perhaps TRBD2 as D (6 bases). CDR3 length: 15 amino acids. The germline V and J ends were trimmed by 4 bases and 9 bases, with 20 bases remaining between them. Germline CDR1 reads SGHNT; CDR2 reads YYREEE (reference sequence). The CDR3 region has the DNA TGTGCCAGCAGCCCCGGGACTTCCCTCCCCAGTGAGCAGTTCTTC. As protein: CASSPGTSLPSEQFF.

CDR3 in amino acids: CASSARGRATNTEAFF. The CDR3 DNA follows: TGTGCCAGTAGTGCCAGGGGGCGCGCCACAAACACTGAAGCTTTCTTT. This rearrangement joins TRBV19 to TRBJ1-1, with 8 bases matching TRBD1. This CDR3 contains 16 residues. Germline CDR1 is LNHDA and CDR2 is SQIVND (reference sequence). The trim removed 5 bases at V and 2 bases at J, leaving 10 bases unmatched.

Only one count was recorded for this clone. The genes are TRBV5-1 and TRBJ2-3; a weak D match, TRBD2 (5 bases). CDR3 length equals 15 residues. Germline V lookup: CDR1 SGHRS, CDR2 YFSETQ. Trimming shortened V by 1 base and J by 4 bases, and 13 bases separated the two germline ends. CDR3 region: CASSLLVPGSDTQYF. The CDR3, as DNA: TGCGCCAGCAGCTTGCTCGTGCCGGGGTCAGATACGCAGTATTTT.

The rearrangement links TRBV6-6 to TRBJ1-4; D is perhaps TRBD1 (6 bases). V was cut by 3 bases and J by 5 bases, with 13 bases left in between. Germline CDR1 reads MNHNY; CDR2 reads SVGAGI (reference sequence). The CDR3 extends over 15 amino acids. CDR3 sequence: CASSYWGGPNEKLFF. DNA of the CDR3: TGTGCCAGCAGTTATTGGGGGGGCCCCAATGAAAAACTGTTTTTT.

CDR3 in DNA: TGTGCCAGCAGTTTCAAAACTAGCGTAGAGCTGTTTTTT. This translates into CASSFKTSVELFF. V and J are TRBV28 and TRBJ2-2, with 7 bases identical to TRBD2. The trim removed 3 bases at V and 11 bases at J, leaving 6 bases unmatched. This CDR3 has 13 residues. CDR1 is MDHEN, CDR2 SYDVKM, per germline.

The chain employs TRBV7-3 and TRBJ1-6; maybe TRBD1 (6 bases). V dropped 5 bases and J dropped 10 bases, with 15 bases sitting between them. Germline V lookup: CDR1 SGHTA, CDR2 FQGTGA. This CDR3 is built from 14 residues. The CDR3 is CASSLKTGVSPLHF. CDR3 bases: TGTGCCAGCAGCCTAAAGACAGGCGTGTCACCCCTCCACTTT.